A single sample is the source of the 27 T cell receptor beta chains below, sequenced in a study of CD8 T cells in ankylosing spondylitis. TCRdb recomputed calls from the 5' RACE reads with MiXCR, one row per CDR3 protein. The profile shows 200,000 or so distinct CDR3 sequences, over 10% of them singletons. Sequencing input: blood, either unsorted or a sorted T cell fraction (not recorded which). Receptor source: a female donor with ankylosing spondylitis or in good health (not recorded which).

This clonotype was found many times. The rearrangement uses TRBV7-9 and TRBJ2-7, with D possibly TRBD1 on 6 matching bases. The V gene's germline CDR1 is SEHNR and CDR2 FQNEAQ (reference sequence). Deletions cut 6 bases from V and 3 bases from J, with 18 bases between. This CDR3 comprises 15 residues. The CDR3 coding sequence is TGTGCCAGCAGGTATATTAGGGACACGGGCTACGAGCAGTACTTC. This codes for CASRYIRDTGYEQYF.

This clonotype was detected only a few times. The chain carries TRBV7-7 and TRBJ2-5; 7 bases align to TRBD1. Per the germline V gene, CDR1 is SSHAT and CDR2 is FNYEAQ (reference sequence). The CDR3 extends over 14 amino acids. Trimming took 4 bases from V and 1 from J; bases not matched to a gene: 3. CDR3 coding DNA: TGTGCCAGCAGCTCGGGACAGCTCCAAGAGACCCAGTACTTC. Amino acids: CASSSGQLQETQYF.

This clonotype was found a few times. The chain carries TRBV5-6 and TRBJ1-1; 9 bases are a match to TRBD1. The germline CDR1 and CDR2 sequences are SGHDT and YYEEEE. With 4 bases clipped from V and 7 bases from J, the junction kept 11 bases outside the gene matches. CDR3 length: 15 residues. The CDR3 protein is CASSGAQGAKSEAFF. The CDR3 DNA reads as TGTGCCAGCAGCGGTGCACAGGGGGCTAAAAGTGAAGCTTTCTTT. Full variable domain (outside the CDR3, taken from reference TRBV5-6 and TRBJ1-1): DAGVTQSPTHLIKTRGQQVTLRCSPKSGHDTVSWYQQALGQGPQFIFQYYEEEERQRGNFPDRFSGHQFPNYSSELNVNALLLGDSALYLCASSGAQGAKSEAFFGQGTRLTVV.

Ten or more counts support this clonotype. The rearrangement uses TRBV5-1 and TRBJ2-1, with D perhaps TRBD1 (5 bases). Germline V gene sequence: CDR1 SGHRS, CDR2 YFSETQ. Trimming shortened V by 5 bases and J by 3 bases, and 9 bases separated the two germline ends. The CDR3 is 13 residues long. This CDR3 is CASRDIGYNEQFF. DNA of the CDR3: TGCGCCAGCAGGGACATAGGCTACAATGAGCAGTTCTTC.

This sequence joins TRBV11-2 and TRBJ1-4; D is unresolved. Germline values: CDR1 SGHAT, CDR2 FQNNGV. The CDR3 has 15 residues. Deletions cut 1 base from V and 8 bases from J, with 14 bases between. CDR3 in amino acids: CASSLGPGGGEKLFF. DNA of the CDR3: TGTGCCAGCAGCTTAGGCCCCGGAGGTGGGGAAAAACTGTTTTTT.

This chain joins TRBV5-4 and TRBJ2-7; 9 bases are a match to TRBD1. CDR1 is SGHNT, CDR2 YYREEE, per germline (reference sequence). With V trimmed by 2 bases and J by 1 base, 1 base remained unmatched. The CDR3 runs 14 residues. As DNA, the CDR3 is TGTGCCAGCAGCTTACAGGGGGCGTCCTACGAGCAGTACTTC. Translated, it gives CASSLQGASYEQYF.

This clonotype was observed a handful of times. The chain has TRBV7-9 and TRBJ1-2; maybe TRBD1 (6 bases). CDR1 is SEHNR and CDR2 is FQNEAQ in the germline V gene (reference sequence). V was shortened by 6 bases and J by 6 bases, with 20 bases between the two germline ends. This CDR3 has 15 residues. Here the CDR3 DNA reads TGTGCCAGCAGTTTAACCCAAGCAGGGGCGCATGGCTACACCTTC. Amino acids: CASSLTQAGAHGYTF.

This clonotype was counted many times. The CDR3 sequence: CSARDRSQNQPQHF. The CDR3 nucleotides are TGCAGTGCTAGGGACAGGTCGCAGAATCAGCCCCAGCATTTT. The chain has TRBV20-1 and TRBJ1-5, with TRBD1 matching over 7 bases. This CDR3 region has 14 residues. The trim removed 3 bases at V and 4 bases at J, leaving 6 bases unmatched. The germline CDR1 and CDR2 sequences are DFQATT and SNEGSKA (reference sequence).

This clonotype has a count of ten or more. The CDR3 nucleotides are TGTGCCAGCAGTCAGGCCCTGGCGTCATACAATGAGCAGTTCTTC. Protein: CASSQALASYNEQFF. J is TRBJ2-1 and V is TRBV12-3 or TRBV12-4; D unresolved. The V end lost 5 bases, the J end lost 4 bases, and 15 bases lay between the germline ends. The CDR3 length is 15 residues.

The rearrangement uses TRBV6-2 or TRBV6-3 and TRBJ2-5; D is perhaps TRBD1 or TRBD2 (6 bases each). The CDR3 has 15 amino acids. The V end lost 4 bases, the J end lost 1 base, and 13 bases lay between the germline ends. Germline CDR1 MNHEY, CDR2 SVGEGT. Written as DNA, the CDR3 is TGTGCCAGCAGTTCCCGGGGGACACGCCAAGAGACCCAGTACTTC. Protein product: CASSSRGTRQETQYF.

This clonotype was seen ten or more times. This chain joins TRBV20-1 and TRBJ2-2; TRBD2 matches at 14 bases. V lost 5 bases to trimming and J lost 5 bases; unmatched junction nucleotides: 10. This CDR3 contains 17 residues. Germline V gene sequence: CDR1 DFQATT, CDR2 SNEGSKA (reference sequence). In DNA form, the CDR3 reads TGCAGTGCTGTCCGACTAGCGGGAGGGCCTGCGACCGGGGAGCTGTTTTTT. This gives the protein CSAVRLAGGPATGELFF.

This clonotype was seen ten or more times. The CDR3 is CASSQEAGGFSYEQYF. The CDR3, as DNA: TGCGCCAGCAGCCAAGAAGCGGGAGGCTTTTCCTACGAGCAGTACTTC. The J gene is TRBJ2-7, the V gene TRBV4-1, with TRBD2 matching over 9 bases. The CDR3 contains 16 residues. CDR1 is MGHRA and CDR2 is YSYEKL in the germline V gene. J gave up 1 base and V 0 bases, and 4 bases lay outside the gene matches.

The chain carries TRBV28 and TRBJ2-5; 14 nucleotides agree with TRBD2. This CDR3 has 17 amino acids. Germline V lookup: CDR1 MDHEN, CDR2 SYDVKM. Trimming cost V 8 bases and J 5 bases; bases outside gene matches: 13. The CDR3 sequence: CASGPGLAGAPGETQYF. The CDR3 DNA follows: TGTGCCAGCGGGCCGGGACTAGCGGGAGCCCCGGGGGAGACCCAGTACTTC.

The chain carries TRBV4-3 and TRBJ2-3; 9 nucleotides match TRBD2. CDR1 is LGHNA, CDR2 YSLEER, per germline. The CDR3 runs 17 residues. V trimming: 0 bases; J trimming: 3 bases; junction bases outside the gene matches: 7. CDR3 region: CASSQDRAGGGTDTQYF. The CDR3, as DNA: TGCGCCAGCAGCCAAGATCGGGCGGGAGGGGGAACAGATACGCAGTATTTT.

At least ten counts were recorded for this clonotype. The chain employs TRBV29-1 and TRBJ2-7, with 7 bases identical to TRBD1. Germline-derived CDR1 and CDR2 are SQVTM and ANQGSEA. The ends lost 5 bases at V and 2 bases at J; junction bases unmatched: 12. The CDR3 consists of 15 residues. This chain's CDR3 is CSVKARDSLTYEQYF. In DNA, the CDR3 is TGCAGCGTTAAGGCCAGGGACAGTCTAACCTACGAGCAGTACTTC.

The genes are TRBV5-1 and TRBJ2-2, with D unresolved. CDR3 size: 15 residues. Germline V lookup: CDR1 SGHRS, CDR2 YFSETQ. Trimming pared 0 bases from V and 6 bases from J, leaving 12 bases between. The CDR3 sequence is CASSLVTGTPGELFF. DNA of the CDR3: TGCGCCAGCAGCTTGGTAACCGGAACCCCCGGGGAGCTGTTTTTT. Using reference TRBV5-1 and TRBJ2-2 for the parts outside the CDR3, the full variable domain is KAGVTQTPRYLIKTRGQQVTLSCSPISGHRSVSWYQQTPGQGLQFLFEYFSETQRNKGNFPGRFSGRQFSNSRSEMNVSTLELGDSALYLCASSLVTGTPGELFFGEGSRLTVL.

V usage is TRBV29-1 and J usage is TRBJ2-2, with D possibly being TRBD1 (5 bases). This CDR3 is built from 16 residues. Germline V gene data show CDR1 as SQVTM and CDR2 as ANQGSEA. V lost 6 bases to trimming and J lost 0 bases, with 17 bases between them. The chain's CDR3 is CSVPSWGSPNTGELFF. In DNA form, the CDR3 reads TGCAGCGTACCAAGCTGGGGCAGTCCGAACACCGGGGAGCTGTTTTTT.

At least ten counts were recorded for this clonotype. The chain links TRBV20-1 to TRBJ1-5, with D possibly matching TRBD1 (6 bases). The CDR3 totals 13 residues. V was cut by 1 base and J by 5 bases, with 9 bases left in between. Germline CDR1 is DFQATT and CDR2 is SNEGSKA (reference sequence). The CDR3 sequence: CSARGQGYQPQHF. The CDR3 DNA reads as TGCAGTGCTAGAGGCCAGGGGTATCAGCCCCAGCATTTT.

This clonotype was seen more than once but under ten times. The V gene is TRBV5-1, the J gene TRBJ2-7; D is perhaps TRBD1 or TRBD2 (5 bases each). Looked up from germline, CDR1 is SGHRS and CDR2 is YFSETQ. V lost 0 bases to trimming and J lost 7 bases, with 20 bases between them. This CDR3 comprises 16 residues. CDR3: CASSLVPHPGPGEQYF. CDR3 nucleotide sequence: TGCGCCAGCAGCTTGGTTCCTCACCCGGGACCGGGGGAGCAGTACTTC.

Ten or more counts support this clonotype. The chain couples TRBV7-8 to TRBJ2-1; TRBD2 aligns across 9 bases. The germline gives CDR1 SGHVS, CDR2 FQNEAQ. The CDR3 is 13 amino acids. V was pared by 2 bases and J by 10 bases, with 3 bases of the junction left unmatched. The CDR3 is CASSLRTSAEQFF. DNA of the CDR3: TGTGCCAGCAGCTTACGGACTAGCGCAGAGCAGTTCTTC.

This clonotype was found many times. The J gene is TRBJ1-1, the V gene TRBV2; 9 bases line up with TRBD1. J lost 2 bases, V lost 7 bases, and 8 bases had no gene match. Germline V CDR1 and CDR2: SNHLY, FYNNEI. CDR3 length: 15 amino acids. The CDR3 sequence: CASTRDRVGNTEAFF. The CDR3 DNA follows: TGTGCCAGCACCAGGGACAGGGTGGGTAACACTGAAGCTTTCTTT.

In its sample, this clonotype was seen many times. This chain joins TRBV10-2 and TRBJ2-7; no reliable D call. CDR1 is WSHSY, CDR2 SAAADI, per germline. This CDR3 contains 13 residues. The ends were cut back, 2 bases at V and 3 bases at J, with 8 bases in the middle. The CDR3 DNA reads TGCGCCAGCAGTGAGGGAACAGACTACGAGCAGTACTTC. This encodes CASSEGTDYEQYF.

Ten or more counts support this clonotype. The gene calls are TRBV19 and TRBJ1-5, with no clear D. The ends were cut back, 0 bases at V and 3 bases at J, with 9 bases in the middle. The CDR3 loop spans 15 amino acids. Per the germline V gene, CDR1 is LNHDA and CDR2 is SQIVND (reference sequence). CDR3 DNA sequence: TGTGCCAGTAGTATAGATGCGCAGTTCAATCAGCCCCAGCATTTT. Its protein product is CASSIDAQFNQPQHF.

This clonotype has at least ten counts. The chain carries TRBV20-1 and TRBJ2-1; 16 nucleotides line up with TRBD2. V lost 2 bases, J lost 3 bases, and 10 bases stayed unmatched. Germline CDR1 reads DFQATT; CDR2 reads SNEGSKA (reference sequence). This CDR3 is 19 amino acids long. DNA for the CDR3: TGCAGTGCTAGACTCTCGGGACTAGCGGGAGGGGGCGACTACAATGAGCAGTTCTTC. Translating it yields CSARLSGLAGGGDYNEQFF.

This clonotype has ten or more counts. The chain carries TRBV3-1 and TRBJ1-1; the D is unclear. From germline, CDR1 is LGHDT and CDR2 YNNKEL (reference sequence). Trimming shortened V by 3 bases and J by 2 bases, and 10 bases separated the two germline ends. The CDR3 has 14 amino acids. Here the CDR3 DNA reads TGTGCCAGCAGCCATTCCGTGCCCAACACTGAAGCTTTCTTT. Translation gives CASSHSVPNTEAFF.

This clonotype occurred many times. J is TRBJ1-3 and V is TRBV6-2 or TRBV6-3; TRBD1 is a possible D gene (6 bases). Trimming removed 7 bases at V and 3 bases at J, with 16 bases between. Germline CDR1 MNHEY, CDR2 SVGEGT. The CDR3 contains 15 residues. Here the CDR3 reads CASTYGQTVGNTIYF. CDR3 DNA: TGTGCCAGCACCTACGGACAGACTGTTGGAAACACCATATATTTT.

Ten or more counts support this clonotype. The chain employs TRBV5-1 and TRBJ1-1; D is perhaps TRBD1 (5 bases). V was clipped by 0 bases and J by 11 bases, with 14 bases between them. CDR1 and CDR2 from the germline V gene are SGHRS and YFSETQ. The CDR3 spans 13 residues. CDR3: CASSLAVGRAAFF. The CDR3 region has the DNA TGCGCCAGCAGCTTGGCCGTGGGACGAGCGGCTTTCTTT.